Below are 8 T cell receptor beta chains sequenced from a single sample in a study of CD8+ T cells in alopecia areata. RNA was extracted and reverse transcribed into cDNA as the sequencing template. The repertoire was sequenced with immunoSEQ multiplex PCR; TCRdb's copy has only in-frame clones and lacks some. The sample contains roughly 110,000 clones, 56% of which appear only once. Stated treatment: oral pan-JAK inhibitor, 5-10 mg twice daily. Sequenced material: CD4+ T cells sorted from blood, taken at week 24, from a patient treated with tofacitinib. Receptors originate from a human donor with alopecia areata.

The chain couples TRBV7-2 to TRBJ1-2; D is unresolved. Germline values: CDR1 SGHTA, CDR2 FQGNSA. Trimming cost V 0 bases and J 7 bases, with 3 bases left between them. The CDR3 is made up of 11 amino acids. CDR3 sequence (DNA): TGTGCCAGCAGCTTAGCAATTGGCTACACCTTC. Translated, it gives CASSLAIGYTF. The full variable domain, with the rest looked up from reference TRBV7-2 and TRBJ1-2, is GAGVSQSPSNKVTEKGKDVELRCDPISGHTALYWYRQSLGQGLEFLIYFQGNSAPDKSGLPSDRFSAERTGGSVSTLTIQRTQQEDSAVYLCASSLAIGYTFGSGTRLTVV.

Only a few counts were recorded for this clone. The chain is built from TRBV29-1 and TRBJ1-1; tentative D call: TRBD1 (6 bases). CDR3 length: 16 residues. CDR1 is SQVTM, CDR2 ANQGSEA, per germline. The V and J ends lost 3 bases and 11 bases respectively, with 28 bases between them. CDR3 loop: CSVDRDGYRDRSGAFF. The CDR3 DNA sequence: TGCAGCGTTGATAGAGACGGGTATCGCGACAGGAGTGGCGCTTTCTTT. The full variable domain, its missing parts supplied by reference TRBV29-1 and TRBJ1-1, is SAVISQKPSRDICQRGTSLTIQCQVDSQVTMMFWYRQQPGQSLTLIATANQGSEATYESGFVIDKFPISRPNLTFSTLTVSNMSPEDSSIYLCSVDRDGYRDRSGAFFGQGTRLTVV.

This chain connects TRBV4-1 to TRBJ1-2, with D possibly being TRBD1 (6 bases). Trimming removed 4 bases at V and 10 bases at J, with 10 bases between. CDR3 length: 11 amino acids. Germline CDR1 MGHRA, CDR2 YSYEKL. CDR3 nucleotide sequence: TGCGCCAGCAGCCGAGACAGGAACTACACCTTC. This gives the protein CASSRDRNYTF.

The chain combines TRBV28 with TRBJ2-7; D is perhaps TRBD1 or TRBD2 (5 bases each). CDR3 length: 14 amino acids. V dropped 6 bases and J dropped 1 base, with 13 bases sitting between them. The germline CDR1 and CDR2 sequences are MDHEN and SYDVKM. The CDR3 DNA follows: TGTGCCAGCAGGCCCGGGACGAAGTCCTACGAGCAGTACTTC. Its translation is CASRPGTKSYEQYF.

This clone was counted between two and nine times. This chain's CDR3 is CASSLGNSGANVLTF. For the CDR3, the DNA is TGCGCCAGCAGCTTGGGGAACTCTGGGGCCAACGTCCTGACTTTC. This sequence joins TRBV5-1 and TRBJ2-6; D is unresolved. V lost 0 bases and J 0 bases, leaving 4 bases between the germline ends. The germline V gene has CDR1 SGHRS and CDR2 YFSETQ. The CDR3 contains 15 residues.

The chain's CDR3 is CASSLAGETQYF. The CDR3 coding sequence is TGTGCCAGCAGTCTAGCGGGAGAGACCCAGTACTTC. The rearrangement joins TRBV2 to TRBJ2-5; 8 bases agree with TRBD2. J was trimmed by 4 bases and V by 5 bases; bases with no gene match: 0. This CDR3 has 12 residues. CDR1 and CDR2 from the germline V gene are SNHLY and FYNNEI.

The CDR3 DNA reads TGTGCCAGCTCACTCATGGACAGGGAAGAAGCTTTCTTT. It codes for CASSLMDREEAFF. The chain is built from TRBV18 and TRBJ1-1; 8 positions agree with TRBD1. V lost 4 bases to trimming and J lost 8 bases; unmatched junction nucleotides: 6. CDR1 and CDR2 from the germline V gene are KGHSH and LQKENI. There are 13 residues in the CDR3.

This clone was seen just once. The chain employs TRBV7-2 and TRBJ2-5; no definite D call. V was cut by 5 bases and J by 5 bases, with 12 bases left in between. Germline CDR1 SGHTA, CDR2 FQGNSA. This CDR3 comprises 13 residues. CDR3 amino acids: CASSRAPTETQYF. The CDR3 bases are TGTGCCAGCAGCCGAGCACCAACTGAGACCCAGTACTTC.